The sample holds many counts of the clone carrying this T cell receptor beta chain. What it recognizes is unknown. The sample comes from a study of human T cells and chemical hapten exposure. At the level of the study: TCR yields differed between samples (mainly from small differences in pooled library volume). Study conclusions and caveats: Sensitizing with DPC caused no change in TCRs above 1 in 1000 frequency.

The CDR3 is 17 amino acids. From germline, CDR1 is SQVTM and CDR2 ANQGSEA. V lost 3 bases, J lost 4 bases, and 22 bases lay in between. The library tagged individual cDNA molecules with unique molecular identifiers. In the study's own analysis: Samples held a median of 95,638 TCRs, range about 20,000–690,600. Via MiXCR, TCRdb re-called the RACE reads, giving one row per CDR3 protein. TCRdb, rather than the study authors, made the V and J calls. Of about 80,000 distinct CDR3 sequences in the sample, approximately 8.6% were seen once. Noted time point: healthy volunteer bleed at 6 weeks. It was from unfractionated whole blood that total RNA was extracted.

The V call is TRBV29-1, the J call TRBJ1-5; D remains ambiguous. The receptor comes from a female donor in good health. Some clones in this sample may be carry-over from other donors' samples. Sequencing input: whole blood. The chain's CDR3 is CSVEHPWPGPYNQPQHF. In DNA form, the CDR3 reads TGCAGCGTTGAGCATCCCTGGCCAGGACCTTATAATCAGCCCCAGCATTTT.